Each of the 10 T cell receptor beta chains below was sequenced from the same sample in a study of T cell changes during pregnancy in multiple sclerosis. TCRdb's table, derived via immunoSEQ multiplex PCR, lists solely in-frame clones and lacks some. Among 85,000 to 90,000 clones listed, about 94% were seen once. The sequences come from peripheral blood, collected after pregnancy. These receptors were obtained from a female donor in good health, enrolled as a control in a pregnancy study.

This rearrangement joins TRBV28 to TRBJ2-7; 7 positions match TRBD1. V dropped 7 bases and J dropped 2; count of bases not matched to a gene: 2. Per the germline V gene, CDR1 is MDHEN and CDR2 is SYDVKM. The length of the CDR3 is 12 residues. The CDR3 sequence: CASNRGAYEQYF. CDR3 sequence (DNA): TGTGCCAGCAACAGGGGAGCCTACGAGCAGTACTTC.

This chain connects TRBV2 to TRBJ2-5; D is ambiguous. The CDR3 spans 11 residues. CDR1 is SNHLY, CDR2 FYNNEI, per germline. Trimming took off 7 bases at V and 1 base at J, with 4 bases between the two ends. The CDR3: CASTSQETQYF. DNA of the CDR3: TGTGCCAGCACTAGCCAAGAGACCCAGTACTTC.

The J gene is TRBJ2-2, the V gene TRBV30; no clear D gene. V shed 4 bases and J shed 7 bases, with 16 bases lying between them. CDR1 and CDR2 from the germline V gene are GTSNPN and SVGIG (reference sequence). This CDR3 is 14 amino acids long. The CDR3 sequence is CAWTPNSHSGELFF. The CDR3 bases are TGTGCCTGGACTCCCAACTCCCATAGCGGGGAGCTGTTTTTT.

The chain employs TRBV7-9 and TRBJ2-1; 11 bases align to TRBD2. This CDR3 has 16 amino acids. Germline V gene data show CDR1 as SEHNR and CDR2 as FQNEAQ (reference sequence). The junction had 11 bases not matched to a gene; V was cut back by 5 bases and J by 8 bases. The CDR3 sequence: CASSQLAGVNEDEQFF. DNA of the CDR3: TGTGCCAGCAGCCAACTAGCGGGAGTAAATGAGGATGAGCAGTTCTTC.

The chain recombines TRBV6-4 with TRBJ2-3; TRBD1 matches 10 bases. In germline, CDR1 is MRHNA, CDR2 SNTAGT. The CDR3 length is 15 residues. Germline trimming cut 3 bases from V and 2 bases from J; bases unmatched to any gene: 2. Here the CDR3 DNA reads TGTGCCAGCAGTGAGGGGACAGGGGCCACAGATACGCAGTATTTT. Its translation is CASSEGTGATDTQYF.

In DNA form, the CDR3 reads TGTGCCAGCAGTGATCTAGCGGGAATCACAGATACGCAGTATTTT. It specifies CASSDLAGITDTQYF. The gene calls are TRBV6-1 and TRBJ2-3, with 9 bases that match TRBD2. The V and J ends lost 3 bases and 2 bases, in that order; junction bases with no gene match: 3. This CDR3 region has 15 residues. Germline V gene sequence: CDR1 MNHNS, CDR2 SASEGT.

The rearrangement joins TRBV2 to TRBJ2-2, with 9 bases that match TRBD1. The CDR3 is made up of 14 amino acids. V shed 8 bases, J shed 7 bases, and the junction held 8 bases outside the gene matches. The germline V gene encodes CDR1 SNHLY and CDR2 FYNNEI. CDR3 region: CASRGQGGNGELFF. The CDR3 DNA sequence: TGTGCCAGCCGGGGACAGGGAGGAAACGGGGAGCTGTTTTTT.

The rearrangement joins TRBV6-4 to TRBJ2-5, with 10 nucleotides matching TRBD2. V dropped 6 bases and J dropped 2; count of bases not matched to a gene: 9. The CDR3 runs to 16 residues. Germline CDR1 and CDR2: MRHNA and SNTAGT. The CDR3, as DNA: TGTGCCAGCAGGCAGCGACTAGCGGGCCCACAAGAGACCCAGTACTTC. The encoded protein is CASRQRLAGPQETQYF.

The rearrangement joins TRBV5-1 to TRBJ1-1, with no clear D. Trimming removed 4 bases from V and 3 bases from J, with 16 bases in between. This CDR3 has 15 amino acids. CDR1 is SGHRS and CDR2 is YFSETQ in the germline V gene. In DNA, the CDR3 is TGCGCCAGCAGCCCCCGGCGGGTAAGTGACACTGAAGCTTTCTTT. Amino acids: CASSPRRVSDTEAFF. Combining the CDR3 with reference TRBV5-1 and TRBJ1-1 gives the whole variable domain KAGVTQTPRYLIKTRGQQVTLSCSPISGHRSVSWYQQTPGQGLQFLFEYFSETQRNKGNFPGRFSGRQFSNSRSEMNVSTLELGDSALYLCASSPRRVSDTEAFFGQGTRLTVV.

The chain is built from TRBV6-4 and TRBJ2-1; 9 nucleotides match TRBD1. Losses at the gene ends were 2 bases for V and 6 bases for J; bases not matched to a gene: 11. The CDR3 has 17 residues. The V gene's germline CDR1 is MRHNA and CDR2 SNTAGT. CDR3 amino acids: CASSDALGGQGINEQFF. For the CDR3, the DNA is TGTGCCAGCAGTGACGCCCTAGGGGGACAGGGTATCAATGAGCAGTTCTTC.